This TCR beta chain was identified in a study of T cells and Merkel cell carcinoma outcomes. Study-wide results and caveats: Repertoire plus T-cell density reportedly predicted Merkel cell carcinoma outcomes.

This CDR3 comprises 14 residues. With 3 bases clipped from V and 4 bases from J, the junction kept 4 bases outside the gene matches. CDR1 is MDHEN, CDR2 SYDVKM, per germline. Generated by immunoSEQ multiplex PCR, the TCRdb table keeps only in-frame clones and is missing some. The data hold approximately 470 clones, with 80% to 90% observed a single time. Concerning this clone itself: Its antigen is undetermined.

The sample consisted of tumor tissue from Merkel cell carcinoma. This chain links TRBV28 with TRBJ1-1, with 8 bases aligning to TRBD1. The clonotype originates from a human donor with Merkel cell carcinoma. CDR3 protein: CASSFTRGRTEAFF. CDR3 sequence (DNA): TGTGCCAGCAGTTTCACCAGGGGGCGCACTGAAGCTTTCTTT. The full variable domain, rest sourced from reference TRBV28 and TRBJ1-1, is DVKVTQSSRYLVKRTGEKVFLECVQDMDHENMFWYRQDPGLGLRLIYFSYDVKMKEKGDIPEGYSVSREKKERFSLILESASTNQTSMYLCASSFTRGRTEAFFGQGTRLTVV.